This TCR beta chain is drawn from a study (dated by TCRdb to 2016 to 2017). The receptor library was made with RT-PCR. The sequencing machine was an Illumina MiSeq. TCRdb passed the public sequencing reads through fastp at Q25 and MiXCR, retaining productive beta sequences. Each entry is one CDR3 protein sequence, shown with its most common DNA and genes. Recorded for this sample are about 680,000 distinct CDR3 sequences; 14% of them occurred a single time. The top ten constitute 3.6% of the sample. CDR1 GTSNPN and CDR2 SVGIG are derived from the germline V gene (reference sequence). Between the V and J ends, shortened by 0 bases and 2 bases respectively, the junction contains 9 bases. From the cysteine through the phenylalanine, the CDR3 covers 14 amino acids. The entry retains the CDR3 DNA only, 42 bases that are in frame from base 1. Note on this clonotype: Its antigen remains unidentified. Per-nucleotide qualities are absent, and no much larger clonotype sits a single base away.

Recombination connected TRBV30 to TRBJ2-3, with no reliable assignment of the D segment. Sequencing used memory CD4+ T cells from blood. The TCR comes from a female donor in good health, serving as a healthy control. This receptor has the CDR3 CAWSVDYLTDTQYF. The DNA sequence follows: TGTGCCTGGAGTGTGGATTATCTCACAGATACGCAGTATTTT.